Each of the 14 T cell receptor beta chains below was sequenced from the same sample in a study of blood T cell repertoires in COVID-19 (dated by TCRdb to 2018 to 2021). Library preparation employed the immunoSEQ multiplex PCR assay. In TCRdb, the immuneACCESS table is reduced to in-frame sequences with V and J assigned. These tables do not hold every clone; where another copy was compared, an unresolved V gene accounts for under half, and the others remain unexplained. This sample holds 95,000 to 150,000 clones; about 81% were observed only once. The ten largest make up roughly a sixth of the sample. The sequencing input was peripheral blood. The receptors were sampled from a man younger than 40 with COVID-19, enrolled during active disease.

The CDR3 DNA reads TGTGCCAGCAGTCAGGGGGCGGGGAGCAATCAGCCCCAGCATTTT. This encodes CASSQGAGSNQPQHF. J is TRBJ1-5 and V is TRBV9; 8 bases match TRBD1. J lost 1 base, V lost 5 bases, and 5 bases had no gene match. Germline V CDR1 and CDR2: SGDLS, YYNGEE. The length of the CDR3 is 15 residues.

The chain recombines TRBV4-2 with TRBJ2-2, with 7 nucleotides matching TRBD1. V lost 4 bases, J lost 4 bases, and 6 bases stayed unmatched. This CDR3 is 15 amino acids long. From germline, CDR1 is LGHNA and CDR2 YNFKEQ. The CDR3 nucleotides read TGTGCCAGCAGCCCGAACAGGGGCGGCACCGGGGAGCTGTTTTTT. Its protein product is CASSPNRGGTGELFF.

The V gene is TRBV7-9, the J gene TRBJ1-6; no definite D call. This CDR3 is built from 14 residues. With 10 bases removed from V and 2 bases from J, the gap between germline ends came to 12 bases. Looked up from germline, CDR1 is SEHNR and CDR2 is FQNEAQ (reference sequence). This CDR3 reads CATSEGPYNSPLHF. In DNA, the CDR3 is TGTGCCACCTCGGAGGGCCCCTATAATTCACCCCTCCACTTT. The full variable domain, rest sourced from reference TRBV7-9 and TRBJ1-6, is DTGVSQNPRHKITKRGQNVTFRCDPISEHNRLYWYRQTLGQGPEFLTYFQNEAQLEKSRLLSDRFSAERPKGSFSTLEIQRTEQGDSAMYLCATSEGPYNSPLHFGNGTRLTVT.

The rearrangement joins TRBV15 to TRBJ1-4, with unresolved D. The CDR3 is made up of 16 amino acids. The germline V gene encodes CDR1 LNHNV and CDR2 YYDKDF (reference sequence). V was trimmed by 1 base and J by 0 bases, leaving 9 bases between them. CDR3 in amino acids: CATSRVPGATNEKLFF. In DNA form, the CDR3 reads TGTGCCACCAGCAGAGTCCCCGGAGCAACTAATGAAAAACTGTTTTTT.

The chain couples TRBV18 to TRBJ1-1; 8 positions match TRBD1. The germline V gene has CDR1 KGHSH and CDR2 LQKENI. The junction had 3 bases not matched to a gene; V was cut back by 3 bases and J by 0 bases. The length of the CDR3 is 15 residues. In DNA form, the CDR3 reads TGTGCCAGCTCACCCGGGACAGGAATGAACACTGAAGCTTTCTTT. It translates to CASSPGTGMNTEAFF.

The chain employs TRBV28 and TRBJ1-1; D perhaps matches TRBD1 (6 bases). CDR1 and CDR2 (germline): MDHEN, SYDVKM. This CDR3 is 10 amino acids long. Trimming removed 5 bases at V and 8 bases at J, with 6 bases between. The CDR3, as DNA: TGTGCCAGCAGTGACAGGGAAGCTTTCTTT. The encoded protein is CASSDREAFF.

This clone was detected a few times. This chain connects TRBV6-5 to TRBJ1-5, with D unclear. V was cut by 2 bases and J by 5 bases, with 10 bases left in between. The CDR3 consists of 14 residues. Per the germline V gene, CDR1 is MNHEY and CDR2 is SVGAGI. CDR3 region: CASSYRVGDQPQHF. The CDR3 DNA follows: TGTGCCAGCAGTTACAGGGTCGGGGATCAGCCCCAGCATTTT.

J is TRBJ1-2 and V is TRBV30, with D perhaps TRBD1 (5 bases). Germline CDR1 and CDR2: GTSNPN and SVGIG (reference sequence). The CDR3 is 11 amino acids. In nucleotides, the CDR3 is TGTGCTCGTGCCGCCGGGGGTGGCTACACCTTC. It is translated as CARAAGGGYTF.

The chain carries TRBV20-1 and TRBJ2-7; unclear D gene. V dropped 0 bases and J dropped 5 bases, with 5 bases sitting between them. Germline V gene sequence: CDR1 DFQATT, CDR2 SNEGSKA (reference sequence). The CDR3 spans 11 residues. Here the CDR3 DNA reads TGCAGTGCTAGAGACTTCGACGAGCAGTACTTC. It codes for CSARDFDEQYF.

The rearrangement joins TRBV6-5 to TRBJ1-4, with TRBD1 identical over 7 bases. Germline CDR1 and CDR2: MNHEY and SVGAGI. Unmatched junction bases numbered 5, after V lost 5 bases and J lost 8 bases. The CDR3 has 13 residues. The CDR3 spells CASSRGHSEKLFF. In DNA, the CDR3 is TGTGCCAGCAGTAGGGGGCATAGCGAAAAACTGTTTTTT.

The rearrangement uses TRBV7-3 and TRBJ2-2; D is possibly TRBD2 (6 bases). The CDR3 covers 16 residues. Germline V lookup: CDR1 SGHTA, CDR2 FQGTGA. The V end was cut by 5 bases, the J end by 5 bases, with 18 bases between. The CDR3 coding sequence is TGTGCCAGCAGCCCTCCGGGGGATGGGGGTACCGGGGAGCTGTTTTTT. It specifies CASSPPGDGGTGELFF. Full variable domain (missing parts from reference TRBV7-3 and TRBJ2-2): GAGVSQTPSNKVTEKGKYVELRCDPISGHTALYWYRQSLGQGPEFLIYFQGTGAADDSGLPNDRFFAVRPEGSVSTLKIQRTERGDSAVYLCASSPPGDGGTGELFFGEGSRLTVL.

This clone was found a few times. The CDR3 DNA reads as TGTGCCAGCAGGGGCGGGGGGTACAATGAGCAGTTCTTC. Amino acids: CASRGGGYNEQFF. The chain links TRBV5-5 to TRBJ2-1; 8 bases agree with TRBD2. CDR3 length: 13 amino acids. Germline V gene data show CDR1 as SGHKS and CDR2 as YYEKEE (reference sequence). J lost 4 bases, V lost 5 bases, and 2 bases had no gene match.

V and J are TRBV10-3 and TRBJ2-3; the D gene is possibly TRBD1 (6 bases). The CDR3 totals 15 residues. CDR1 is ENHRY and CDR2 is SYGVKD in the germline V gene. Trimming shortened V by 2 bases and J by 6 bases, and 15 bases separated the two germline ends. The CDR3: CAISEVAGVGDTQYF. CDR3 bases: TGTGCCATCAGTGAGGTGGCAGGGGTTGGGGATACGCAGTATTTT.

This chain links TRBV6-5 with TRBJ2-3, with 10 bases that match TRBD2. V trimming: 6 bases; J trimming: 2 bases; junction bases outside the gene matches: 2. This CDR3 has 14 amino acids. Germline V gene data show CDR1 as MNHEY and CDR2 as SVGAGI. For the CDR3, the DNA is TGTGCCAGCAGCGGACTAGCGGACACAGATACGCAGTATTTT. Protein product: CASSGLADTDTQYF.